This is a list of T cell receptor beta chains from one sample in a study of shared clonotypes between healthy human individuals. Repertoires were generated with immunoSEQ multiplex PCR, while TCRdb's copy carries only in-frame clones and drops some. The sample lists about half a million clones, around 80% seen once, with roughly 12% in the top ten. Sequencing was done on a sample of PBMCs. The receptors shown here come from a woman in her thirties or forties in good health. Some clones in this sample may be carry-over from other donors' samples. CDR3s include the opening cysteine and the closing phenylalanine or tryptophan. D genes are given only for firm matches. Clone size is stated in some rows and not others, as once, few, many or a class when expanded.

TGTGCCAGCAGCCCGAGACCGGGGGCAGTTGAAAAACTGTTTTTT,CASSPRPGAVEKLFF,TRBJ1-4,TRBV6-1,.,.
TGTGCCAGCAGCTTAGCCCTCCACCCCCAGTTGGCGGGTTATGAGCAGTTCTTC,CASSLALHPQLAGYEQFF,TRBJ2-1,TRBV11-2,.,.
TGTGCCAGTAGAAACCCAGGGGGCGCTGACTATGGCTACACCTTC,CASRNPGGADYGYTF,TRBJ1-2,TRBV19,TRBD1,.
TGTGCCCTAAAAACCAACAGGAACACTGAAGCTTTCTTT,CALKTNRNTEAFF,TRBJ1-1,TRBV30,.,few
TGTGCCAGCAGCTTAGCTTTCGAGACCCAGTACTTC,CASSLAFETQYF,TRBJ2-5,TRBV7-2,.,.
TGTGCCAGCAGCTTAGAAAGGGCCTTTAATTCACCCCTCCACTTT,CASSLERAFNSPLHF,TRBJ1-6,TRBV11-2,.,.
TGTGCCAGCAGTTCCGACAGGGGTCCCCACAATGAGCAGTTCTTC,CASSSDRGPHNEQFF,TRBJ2-1,TRBV27,TRBD1,.
TGCGCCAGCAGCCAAGAGTTCGGGAGCTACGAGCAGTACTTC,CASSQEFGSYEQYF,TRBJ2-7,TRBV4-3,.,.
TGCGCCAACAAGGGACAGGGGGCTTACGAGCAGTACTTC,CANKGQGAYEQYF,TRBJ2-7,TRBV5-1,TRBD1,once
TGTGCCAGCAGTTTTGCGGGACAGCAAATTAACTATGGCTACACCTTC,CASSFAGQQINYGYTF,TRBJ1-2,TRBV28,TRBD1,.
TGTGCCAGCCGTTTAAGAGCCTCCTCCTACGAGCAGTACTTC,CASRLRASSYEQYF,TRBJ2-7,TRBV27,.,.
TGTGCCAGCAGCTTAGTATTGGAATACAATGAGCAGTTCTTC,CASSLVLEYNEQFF,TRBJ2-1,TRBV7-9,.,.
TGTGCCAGCAGCGTTGGCCTCCCCAGCTTTAGAGGTGAGCAGTTCTTC,CASSVGLPSFRGEQFF,TRBJ2-1,TRBV5-6,.,.
TGTGCCAGCAAACGACTAGCGGGAGGGTCCTACAATGAGCAGTTCTTC,CASKRLAGGSYNEQFF,TRBJ2-1,TRBV6-6,TRBD2,.
TGTGCCAGTGGGCAGGGGGCATATCAGCCCCAGCATTTT,CASGQGAYQPQHF,TRBJ1-5,TRBV19,TRBD1,few
TGTGCCAGCAGCCTCGACAGGAGTAGGCAGTTCTTC,CASSLDRSRQFF,TRBJ2-1,TRBV7-6,.,few
TGTGCCAGTAGTATCACCTTGGCCAGGCGGACAGATACGCAGTATTTT,CASSITLARRTDTQYF,TRBJ2-3,TRBV19,.,.
TGCGCCAGCAGTGAGAACAGGGTAACCGGGGAGCTGTTTTTT,CASSENRVTGELFF,TRBJ2-2,TRBV10-2,.,many
TGTGCCAGCAGCTCGCAGACCGGAGGAGGTTCGGAGACCCAGTACTTC,CASSSQTGGGSETQYF,TRBJ2-5,TRBV11-2,.,.
TGTGCCAGCAGTGATGAGGCCGGTTACACTGAAGCTTTCTTT,CASSDEAGYTEAFF,TRBJ1-1,TRBV2,.,.
TGCGCCAGCAGCTCCAGTTGGACAGGGCCGAACACTGAAGCTTTCTTT,CASSSSWTGPNTEAFF,TRBJ1-1,TRBV5-1,TRBD1,.
TGTGCCAGCAGCTTACGGGTCCCCCCGGGACTACTCTCCTACAATGAGCAGTTCTTC,CASSLRVPPGLLSYNEQFF,TRBJ2-1,TRBV7-2,TRBD2,.
TGCGCCAGCAGCCAACGGACAGGGTTTAGCACAGATACGCAGTATTTT,CASSQRTGFSTDTQYF,TRBJ2-3,TRBV5-1,TRBD1,.
TGTGCCAGCAGTCCGCCGGAGGGGCAGCTCTATGGCTACACCTTC,CASSPPEGQLYGYTF,TRBJ1-2,TRBV4-2,.,once
TGTGCCAGCAGCTCAGTTAGGGGTAGAAACACTGAAGCTTTCTTT,CASSSVRGRNTEAFF,TRBJ1-1,TRBV11-2,.,.
TGTGCCAGCAGTCCTAGCGGGAGGGCCTTAGATACGCAGTATTTT,CASSPSGRALDTQYF,TRBJ2-3,TRBV7-6,TRBD2,.
TGTGCCAGCAGTTCCAGGTTTAGCAATCAGCCCCAGCATTTT,CASSSRFSNQPQHF,TRBJ1-5,TRBV28,.,.
TGTGCCATCAGTGGGGGGTTAGACGGCGACGAGCAGTACTTC,CAISGGLDGDEQYF,TRBJ2-7,TRBV10-3,.,.
TGTGCCAGCAGTTTTGCTCAGGACGTTCCCAAAAACATTCAGTACTTC,CASSFAQDVPKNIQYF,TRBJ2-4,TRBV28,.,few
TGTGCCAGCTCTCTATGGACAGAGAAGAACACTGAAGCTTTCTTT,CASSLWTEKNTEAFF,TRBJ1-1,TRBV18,.,.
TGTGCCAGCAGCTTGGGACGGGACGGATACAATGAGCAGTTCTTC,CASSLGRDGYNEQFF,TRBJ2-1,TRBV5-4,.,.
TGTGCCAGCAGCCTTACACCTTCCCACTTCAGGGGCCGAAACTACGAGCAGTACTTC,CASSLTPSHFRGRNYEQYF,TRBJ2-7,TRBV5-5,.,.
TGTGCCTGGAGGACAGGGCAGAACACTGAAGCTTTCTTT,CAWRTGQNTEAFF,TRBJ1-1,TRBV30,TRBD1,.
TGTGCCAGCAGCTTAGGTCCTAGCGGGAGAGAGACCCAGTACTTC,CASSLGPSGRETQYF,TRBJ2-5,TRBV11-3,TRBD2,.
TGTGCCAGCAACAAAAGAGACAACTACGAGCAGTACTTC,CASNKRDNYEQYF,TRBJ2-7,TRBV6-1,.,.
TGTGCCAGCAAGCGGACAGGGGCCTACAATGAGCAGTTCTTC,CASKRTGAYNEQFF,TRBJ2-1,TRBV2,TRBD1,.
TGTGCCAGCAGCCCGGGGTCTCAAGAGACCCAGTACTTC,CASSPGSQETQYF,TRBJ2-5,TRBV7-3,.,.
TGTGCCAGCAGCCCCCAATCACTAGGGGGGTTTTACGAGCAGTACTTC,CASSPQSLGGFYEQYF,TRBJ2-7,TRBV9,.,.
TGTGCCAGCAGCTTATCCGGACAGGCCGAATACAATGAGCAGTTCTTC,CASSLSGQAEYNEQFF,TRBJ2-1,TRBV7-2,TRBD1,.
TGCGCCAGCAGCTTGGGAGGTAGCGGGAGCTACGAGCAGTACTTC,CASSLGGSGSYEQYF,TRBJ2-7,TRBV5-1,TRBD2,.
TGTGCCATCACACAGGGGATGGGTGAAAAACTGTTTTTT,CAITQGMGEKLFF,TRBJ1-4,TRBV10-3,TRBD1,once
TGTGCCATCTTGGGCAAATCCACCGGGGAGCTGTTTTTT,CAILGKSTGELFF,TRBJ2-2,TRBV10-3,.,.
TGTGCCAGCAGCCCCCGACGCACCGGGGAGCTGTTTTTT,CASSPRRTGELFF,TRBJ2-2,TRBV9,.,.
TGTGCCAGCAGCTTAGGTGGCGGGGGGGGATACGAGCAGTACTTC,CASSLGGGGGYEQYF,TRBJ2-7,TRBV7-8,TRBD2,once
TGTGCCAGCAGCTTAATACGGCAGGGGGCGTGGAATGAGCAGTTCTTC,CASSLIRQGAWNEQFF,TRBJ2-1,TRBV7-9,TRBD1,.
TGTGCCAGCACTGGACAGGGAAACAACTACGAGCAGTACTTC,CASTGQGNNYEQYF,TRBJ2-7,TRBV7-9,TRBD1,.
TGTGCCAGTAACACAGGGTATGCTGAAGCTTTCTTT,CASNTGYAEAFF,TRBJ1-1,TRBV19,.,.
TGTGCCAGCTCACCACCGGGGCTAGCACGAGTGGCCTACGAGCAGTACTTC,CASSPPGLARVAYEQYF,TRBJ2-7,TRBV18,.,.
TGTGCCAGCAGTTTAGGGGGGTTGGCTCAGCCCCAGCATTTT,CASSLGGLAQPQHF,TRBJ1-5,TRBV27,.,.
TGTGCCAGCAGCTTGGGGGGGATATCCGGGCTCGAGCAGTACTTC,CASSLGGISGLEQYF,TRBJ2-7,TRBV5-4,.,.
TGCGCCAGCAGCTTCGGCAGCTTTTCTGCCGAGACCCAGTACTTC,CASSFGSFSAETQYF,TRBJ2-5,TRBV5-1,.,.
TGTGCCTGGGGAGGGAGTGGGGGCGGTCAGCCCCAGCATTTT,CAWGGSGGGQPQHF,TRBJ1-5,TRBV30,.,once
TGTGCCAGCGTCAGGTTTGGTAGCAATCAGCCCCAGCATTTT,CASVRFGSNQPQHF,TRBJ1-5,TRBV28,.,.
TGTGCCAGCAGCCCCCCAGGTTCGAATCAGCCCCAGCATTTT,CASSPPGSNQPQHF,TRBJ1-5,TRBV28,.,.
TGCGCCAGCAGCTTCGCCTACGAGCAGTACTTC,CASSFAYEQYF,TRBJ2-7,TRBV5-1,.,.
TGCGCCAGCAGCTTGGGTCAGGGTCAGGCCTACGAGCAGTACTTC,CASSLGQGQAYEQYF,TRBJ2-7,TRBV5-1,.,.
TGCAGCGTTGAAGGGGGGAGCGGGGCCGGGGTGGAGACCCAGTACTTC,CSVEGGSGAGVETQYF,TRBJ2-5,TRBV29-1,TRBD2,.
TGTGCCAGCAGGGGACAGGGGGCCTACGAGCAGTACTTC,CASRGQGAYEQYF,TRBJ2-7,TRBV6-5,TRBD1,.